The clone carrying this T cell receptor beta chain occurred a few times. This entry is derived from a study of human T cells and chemical hapten exposure. V lost 6 bases and J lost 3, with 11 bases in between. Germline-derived CDR1 and CDR2 are MDHEN and SYDVKM. The CDR3 sequence is 13 residues long. The time point: pre-sensitization, week 0. Treatment of the sample: therapeutic diphenylcyclopropenone sensitization with weekly scalp DPC. TCRdb passed the RACE reads through MiXCR, listing each CDR3 protein once. Among tens of thousands of distinct CDR3 sequences listed, about 15% were seen once. The sequences come from whole blood, collected in connection with sensitization to the hapten diphenylcyclopropenone (DPC). The chain has TRBV28 and TRBJ1-1, with D unresolved. This clonotype originated in a woman between 50 and 59 years old with alopecia areata. Some clones in this sample may be carry-over from other donors' samples. The CDR3: CASSTLPDTEAFF. The CDR3 nucleotides are TGTGCCAGCAGCACGCTGCCGGACACTGAAGCTTTCTTT.